One and the same sample provided the 6 T cell receptor beta chains below, sequenced in a study of shared clonotypes between healthy human individuals. Generated by immunoSEQ multiplex PCR, the TCRdb table keeps only in-frame clones and is missing some. This table holds fewer than 850,000 clones, 96% found once. Naive CD8 cells were CD45RO-negative, positively selected for CCR7, excluding terminally differentiated effector memory CD45RA+ cells. The sequenced sample consisted of naive CD8+ T cells sorted from blood. The receptors here all came from a man aged 25 to 40 in good health.

This clone was recorded only once. Other DNA sequences in this sample translate to the same CDR3. The rearrangement uses TRBV30 and TRBJ2-7, with D possibly TRBD2 on 6 matching bases. From germline, CDR1 is GTSNPN and CDR2 SVGIG (reference sequence). CDR3 length equals 13 residues. V was pared by 0 bases and J by 4 bases, with 10 bases between. The CDR3 sequence is CAWSVGGTYEQYF. In DNA form, the CDR3 reads TGTGCCTGGAGTGTAGGAGGGACTTACGAGCAGTACTTC. Full variable domain (outside the CDR3, taken from reference TRBV30 and TRBJ2-7): SQTIHQWPATLVQPVGSPLSLECTVEGTSNPNLYWYRQAAGRGLQLLFYSVGIGQISSEVPQNLSASRPQDRQFILSSKKLLLSDSGFYLCAWSVGGTYEQYFGPGTRLTVT.

The chain employs TRBV11-2 and TRBJ2-1; 8 nucleotides align to TRBD2. V was clipped by 3 bases and J by 4 bases; unmatched bases: 2. Germline V gene data show CDR1 as SGHAT and CDR2 as FQNNGV. The CDR3 length is 14 residues. The CDR3 region is CASSLPSGYNEQFF. In DNA, the CDR3 is TGTGCCAGCAGCTTGCCTAGCGGGTACAATGAGCAGTTCTTC.

The chain recombines TRBV2 with TRBJ1-1; D unclear. V lost 6 bases and J lost 8, with 10 bases in between. Germline-derived CDR1 and CDR2 are SNHLY and FYNNEI. The CDR3 is 11 amino acids. CDR3 nucleotide sequence: TGTGCCAGCAGGGCCGGGATCGAAGCTTTCTTT. Protein: CASRAGIEAFF. Combining the CDR3 with reference TRBV2 and TRBJ1-1 gives the whole variable domain EPEVTQTPSHQVTQMGQEVILRCVPISNHLYFYWYRQILGQKVEFLVSFYNNEISEKSEIFDDQFSVERPDGSNFTLKIRSTKLEDSAMYFCASRAGIEAFFGQGTRLTVV.

V and J are TRBV5-5 and TRBJ2-1; 7 nucleotides agree with TRBD1. There are 14 residues in the CDR3. The V and J ends lost 6 bases and 0 bases, in that order; junction bases with no gene match: 3. Germline V CDR1 and CDR2: SGHKS, YYEKEE (reference sequence). The CDR3 region has the DNA TGTGCCAGCACCGACAGGGTCTCCTACAATGAGCAGTTCTTC. Amino acid sequence: CASTDRVSYNEQFF. Variable domain in full (rest from reference TRBV5-5 and TRBJ2-1): DAGVTQSPTHLIKTRGQQVTLRCSPISGHKSVSWYQQVLGQGPQFIFQYYEKEERGRGNFPDRFSARQFPNYSSELNVNALLLGDSALYLCASTDRVSYNEQFFGPGTRLTVL.

Only a few counts were recorded for this clone. CDR3 nucleotides: TGTGCCAGCGGGGGCCCCGGGAACACTGAAGCTTTCTTT. Translated: CASGGPGNTEAFF. The chain carries TRBV6-5 and TRBJ1-1, with a tentative D call TRBD1 (6 bases). CDR1 and CDR2 (germline): MNHEY, SVGAGI. CDR3 length equals 13 residues. Trimming took 8 bases from V and 1 from J, leaving 11 bases between them.

The V and J genes are TRBV2 and TRBJ2-6; either TRBD1 or TRBD2 may fit D (5 bases each). In germline, CDR1 is SNHLY, CDR2 FYNNEI. Trimming left V 5 bases short and J 0 bases short, with 14 bases between. The CDR3 loop spans 17 amino acids. CDR3 region: CASSLAGTSSGANVLTF. CDR3 nucleotide sequence: TGTGCCAGCAGTCTAGCAGGGACCTCCTCTGGGGCCAACGTCCTGACTTTC.